Included here is one T cell receptor (beta chain) sequence, with context. Its antigen remains unidentified. The CDR3 runs 14 residues. The germline V gene has CDR1 MNHNS and CDR2 SASEGT. This entry comes from a study of monozygotic twins with inflammatory bowel disease. Whole-study results and caveats: Fewer clonotypes were shared with others by IBD patients than by healthy twins, especially with disease activity. The authors note that differing immunosuppressive treatments may have added variability to patient repertoires.

The template switching step added UMIs that contained a 6-nucleotide sample barcode. No DNA is given; TCRdb re-called the 5' RACE reads and lists each CDR3 protein once. This sample contains approximately 390,000 distinct CDR3 sequences. This chain uses TRBV6-1 with TRBJ1-1. The receptor was derived from a human donor with ulcerative colitis or Crohn's disease, or a healthy co-twin of an affected twin (not recorded which). Sequencing used blood. This CDR3 is CASSVSQFNTEAFF.